The next 31 T cell receptor beta chains were all read from a single sample in a study of T cell changes during pregnancy in multiple sclerosis. The protocol was immunoSEQ multiplex PCR, while the TCRdb copy is restricted to in-frame clones and leaves out a portion. Of about 46,000 clones listed, about 91% are singletons. The specimen comprised CD8+ T cells from peripheral blood mononuclear cells, sampled in the second trimester of pregnancy. The receptors were gathered from a female donor with multiple sclerosis, enrolled in a pregnancy study.

This clone was observed a handful of times. The V call is TRBV6-5, the J call TRBJ1-6, with TRBD1 identical over 12 bases. The CDR3 covers 15 residues. The junction had 1 base not matched to a gene; V was cut back by 4 bases and J by 6 bases. Germline values: CDR1 MNHEY, CDR2 SVGAGI. In DNA form, the CDR3 reads TGTGCCAGCAGTTTGGGACAGGGGGCTAATTCACCCCTCCACTTT. Amino acids: CASSLGQGANSPLHF.

V and J are TRBV6-4 and TRBJ2-2, with TRBD2 matching 7 bases. The CDR3 sequence is 13 residues long. Germline CDR1 and CDR2: MRHNA and SNTAGT. V shed 3 bases, J shed 7 bases, and the junction held 2 bases outside the gene matches. CDR3 protein: CASSEGLGGELFF. The CDR3 nucleotides read TGTGCCAGCAGTGAAGGACTAGGCGGGGAGCTGTTTTTT.

V and J are TRBV19 and TRBJ1-1; TRBD1 might be the D (6 bases). Germline V gene sequence: CDR1 LNHDA, CDR2 SQIVND (reference sequence). The V end lost 3 bases, the J end lost 0 bases, and 8 bases lay between the germline ends. This CDR3 comprises 14 residues. For the CDR3, the DNA is TGTGCCAGTAGTATCGACAGGCTGAACACTGAAGCTTTCTTT. Protein sequence: CASSIDRLNTEAFF.

The rearrangement joins TRBV2 to TRBJ2-5, with D uncertain. The J call may not be correct, given that the DNA end is closer to TRBJ2-7. This CDR3 spans 12 amino acids. Germline CDR1 SNHLY, CDR2 FYNNEI. Here the CDR3 reads CATLEQTYEQYF. The CDR3, as DNA: TGTGCCACATTGGAACAGACCTACGAGCAGTACTTC.

Only a few counts were recorded for this clone. This chain links TRBV30 with TRBJ1-1, with D perhaps TRBD1 (5 bases). Germline CDR1 GTSNPN, CDR2 SVGIG (reference sequence). The CDR3 length is 13 residues. The V gene lost 0 bases and the J gene lost 10 bases, with 15 bases spanning the gap. This chain's CDR3 is CAWSVGSQGLAFF. CDR3 DNA sequence: TGTGCCTGGAGTGTAGGTAGCCAGGGCCTAGCTTTCTTT.

CDR3 coding DNA: TGCGCCAGCAGCAATGGCGCTAGCGGGGTAGGGGAGACCCAGTACTTC. This sequence encodes CASSNGASGVGETQYF. The V gene is TRBV5-1, the J gene TRBJ2-5; 9 nucleotides line up with TRBD2. Germline V gene data show CDR1 as SGHRS and CDR2 as YFSETQ. V trimming: 4 bases; J trimming: 5 bases; junction bases outside the gene matches: 12. The CDR3 has 16 amino acids.

This CDR3 reads CASSWPGGYGYTF. The CDR3 nucleotides are TGTGCCAGCAGTTGGCCAGGGGGCTATGGCTACACCTTC. The chain combines TRBV27 with TRBJ1-2; 7 bases are a match to TRBD1. J gave up 4 bases and V 4 bases, and 3 bases lay outside the gene matches. This CDR3 is built from 13 residues. Per the germline V gene, CDR1 is MNHEY and CDR2 is SMNVEV (reference sequence).

The chain uses TRBV19 and TRBJ1-1; a possible D gene is TRBD1 (5 bases). Trimming removed 7 bases from V and 1 base from J, with 10 bases in between. Germline values: CDR1 LNHDA, CDR2 SQIVND (reference sequence). The CDR3 length is 13 residues. CDR3 sequence reads: CASNPGQNTEAFF. The CDR3 DNA sequence: TGTGCCAGTAATCCCGGACAGAACACTGAAGCTTTCTTT.

V is TRBV6-5 and J is TRBJ2-3; 10 nucleotides match TRBD1. CDR1 and CDR2 (germline): MNHEY, SVGAGI. With 4 bases clipped from V and 2 bases from J, the junction kept 6 bases outside the gene matches. The CDR3 is 16 residues long. The CDR3 bases are TGTGCCAGCAGTTTGGGGGACAGGGGTCTCACAGATACGCAGTATTTT. It codes for CASSLGDRGLTDTQYF.

This clone was counted once. The same CDR3 is also encoded by other DNA sequences in this sample. J is TRBJ2-2 and V is TRBV6-4; 7 nucleotides agree with TRBD1. Germline lookup yields CDR1 MRHNA and CDR2 SNTAGT. With 2 bases clipped from V and 0 bases from J, the junction kept 0 bases outside the gene matches. CDR3 length: 15 residues. The CDR3 sequence: CASSDGTANTGELFF. The CDR3 DNA follows: TGTGCCAGCAGTGACGGGACAGCGAACACCGGGGAGCTGTTTTTT.

This clone was seen at least ten times. This rearrangement joins TRBV9 to TRBJ2-1, with a possible D match to TRBD2 (6 bases). The CDR3 runs to 15 residues. From germline, CDR1 is SGDLS and CDR2 YYNGEE. Trimming took 0 bases from V and 4 from J, leaving 11 bases between them. CDR3 DNA: TGTGCCAGCAGCGTAGACTATGCGGGGTACAATGAGCAGTTCTTC. As protein: CASSVDYAGYNEQFF.

The chain is built from TRBV5-4 and TRBJ1-1, with TRBD1 matching 8 bases. This CDR3 region has 15 residues. Germline V gives CDR1 SGHNT, CDR2 YYREEE (reference sequence). Trimming cost V 4 bases and J 4 bases; bases outside gene matches: 9. In DNA form, the CDR3 reads TGTGCCAGCAGCCCACAGACAGGGGAGACCACTGAAGCTTTCTTT. It specifies CASSPQTGETTEAFF.

The CDR3 coding sequence is TGTGCCAGTAGTATCGGGACAGGTGCTTGGAATGAGCAGTTCTTC. It translates to CASSIGTGAWNEQFF. This chain joins TRBV19 and TRBJ2-1; 8 bases map to TRBD1. The V and J ends lost 3 bases and 7 bases, in that order; junction bases with no gene match: 8. Germline CDR1 is LNHDA and CDR2 is SQIVND (reference sequence). This CDR3 contains 15 residues.

The chain uses TRBV6-6 and TRBJ1-1; D gene unclear. Germline V gives CDR1 MNHNY, CDR2 SVGAGI (reference sequence). The CDR3 sequence is 12 residues long. V gave up 7 bases and J gave up 5 bases, with 11 bases separating them. CDR3 sequence reads: CASTPSGTEAFF. In DNA form, the CDR3 reads TGTGCCAGCACCCCCTCGGGAACTGAAGCTTTCTTT.

The chain uses TRBV7-2 and TRBJ2-5; weak D call: TRBD2 (5 bases). The germline gives CDR1 SGHTA, CDR2 FQGNSA. V lost 1 base to trimming and J lost 0 bases, with 12 bases between them. This CDR3 comprises 16 residues. As DNA, the CDR3 is TGTGCCAGCAGCTTAGTCGGGTTACTAGACCAAGAGACCCAGTACTTC. Protein product: CASSLVGLLDQETQYF.

This rearrangement joins TRBV7-8 to TRBJ2-7; 7 bases map to TRBD1. The CDR3 is made up of 15 amino acids. The V segment lost 4 bases and the J segment 7 bases; nucleotides outside the gene matches: 13. Germline assignment: CDR1 SGHVS and CDR2 FQNEAQ. The CDR3: CASSYPPGQFSEQYF. CDR3 DNA sequence: TGTGCCAGCAGCTACCCCCCGGGACAGTTTTCAGAGCAGTACTTC.

This clone was seen only once. The chain has TRBV7-9 and TRBJ2-5; D is perhaps TRBD2 (6 bases). CDR1 is SEHNR and CDR2 is FQNEAQ in the germline V gene (reference sequence). With 8 bases removed from V and 5 bases from J, the gap between germline ends came to 15 bases. This CDR3 contains 13 residues. The CDR3 coding sequence is TGTGCCAGCCATGGGACTCCACGGGAGACCCAGTACTTC. Residues: CASHGTPRETQYF.

The rearrangement links TRBV27 to TRBJ1-2; D call uncertain. The CDR3 extends over 13 amino acids. The V end lost 5 bases, the J end lost 9 bases, and 16 bases lay between the germline ends. CDR1 MNHEY and CDR2 SMNVEV come from the germline V gene (reference sequence). Here the CDR3 DNA reads TGTGCCAGCAGTCCGGTGACGGGAGGGAGCTACACCTTC. Amino acids: CASSPVTGGSYTF.

The chain uses TRBV19 and TRBJ1-1, with D possibly TRBD1 on 5 matching bases. The CDR3 runs 15 residues. With 6 bases removed from V and 1 base from J, the gap between germline ends came to 15 bases. Germline CDR1 reads LNHDA; CDR2 reads SQIVND (reference sequence). DNA for the CDR3: TGTGCCAGTAGACCGTCTGAAGGGGCGAACACTGAAGCTTTCTTT. It specifies CASRPSEGANTEAFF.

The chain combines TRBV5-6 with TRBJ2-3, with D unclear. The CDR3 contains 12 residues. Deletions cut 2 bases from V and 5 bases from J, with 6 bases between. Per the germline V gene, CDR1 is SGHDT and CDR2 is YYEEEE. The CDR3 coding sequence is TGTGCCAGCAGCTTTACGGGAGATACGCAGTATTTT. This sequence encodes CASSFTGDTQYF.

CDR3 sequence (DNA): TGTGCCACCAGCAGAGTCCGGACAGGGGGCACAGATACGCAGTATTTT. Its translation is CATSRVRTGGTDTQYF. This rearrangement joins TRBV15 to TRBJ2-3; TRBD1 agrees at 9 bases. V trimming: 1 base; J trimming: 1 base; junction bases outside the gene matches: 3. This CDR3 has 16 amino acids. Germline CDR1 is LNHNV and CDR2 is YYDKDF (reference sequence).

The J gene is TRBJ2-7, the V gene TRBV27; 8 bases match TRBD1. V was clipped by 4 bases and J by 4 bases; unmatched bases: 6. Germline lookup yields CDR1 MNHEY and CDR2 SMNVEV (reference sequence). CDR3 size: 14 residues. CDR3 sequence reads: CASSYQTGVYEQYF. The CDR3 bases are TGTGCCAGCAGTTACCAGACAGGGGTTTACGAGCAGTACTTC.

The genes are TRBV9 and TRBJ2-3; 7 nucleotides align to TRBD1. CDR3 length equals 13 residues. J lost 4 bases, V lost 2 bases, and 1 base had no gene match. From germline, CDR1 is SGDLS and CDR2 YYNGEE. The CDR3 DNA follows: TGTGCCAGCAGCGTTCAGGGGGCAGATACGCAGTATTTT. Encoded protein: CASSVQGADTQYF.

This chain links TRBV2 with TRBJ2-5; D unclear. Trimming cost V 6 bases and J 4 bases, with 12 bases left between them. Germline assignment: CDR1 SNHLY and CDR2 FYNNEI. The CDR3 contains 13 residues. For the CDR3, the DNA is TGTGCCAGCAGGGTACGGTCTTCAGAGACCCAGTACTTC. Encoded protein: CASRVRSSETQYF.

The chain uses TRBV25-1 and TRBJ1-1, with D unclear. Germline V CDR1 and CDR2: MGHDK, SYGVNS. V gave up 5 bases and J gave up 4 bases, with 8 bases separating them. The CDR3 runs 12 residues. The CDR3 region has the DNA TGTGCCAGCAGTCGTGGGAGCACTGAAGCTTTCTTT. Translation gives CASSRGSTEAFF.

The chain employs TRBV30 and TRBJ1-5; D gene unclear. V dropped 2 bases and J dropped 2 bases, with 19 bases sitting between them. The CDR3 totals 17 residues. Per germline, CDR1 GTSNPN and CDR2 SVGIG (reference sequence). The CDR3 is CAWSSGPGVSRNQPQHF. The CDR3 coding sequence is TGTGCCTGGAGTTCAGGACCGGGAGTCTCCCGCAATCAGCCCCAGCATTTT.

The chain uses TRBV27 and TRBJ2-1, with TRBD1 identical over 7 bases. The CDR3 sequence is 13 residues long. The germline gives CDR1 MNHEY, CDR2 SMNVEV (reference sequence). V lost 8 bases and J lost 3; bases outside the gene matches: 4. CDR3 region: CASVGQNYNEQFF. DNA of the CDR3: TGTGCCAGCGTGGGACAGAACTACAATGAGCAGTTCTTC.

V and J are TRBV25-1 and TRBJ2-3; 8 bases agree with TRBD2. V trimming: 7 bases; J trimming: 4 bases; junction bases outside the gene matches: 10. The CDR3 spans 15 residues. CDR1 MGHDK and CDR2 SYGVNS come from the germline V gene. The CDR3 bases are TGTGCCAGCACCGCGGGGGGCGGGGGTGCAGATACGCAGTATTTT. Its translation is CASTAGGGGADTQYF.

This chain connects TRBV19 to TRBJ2-1, with D maybe TRBD2 (5 bases). The CDR3 sequence is 13 residues long. The V gene lost 3 bases and the J gene lost 6 bases, with 9 bases spanning the gap. Germline lookup yields CDR1 LNHDA and CDR2 SQIVND (reference sequence). The CDR3 DNA follows: TGTGCCAGTAGTATGATTCGGGGCAATGAGCAGTTCTTC. Translated: CASSMIRGNEQFF. The entire variable domain, with the rest obtained from reference TRBV19 and TRBJ2-1, is as follows: DGGITQSPKYLFRKEGQNVTLSCEQNLNHDAMYWYRQDPGQGLRLIYYSQIVNDFQKGDIAEGYSVSREKKESFPLTVTSAQKNPTAFYLCASSMIRGNEQFFGPGTRLTVL.

The V gene is TRBV5-4, the J gene TRBJ2-5, with 8 bases aligning to TRBD2. Per germline, CDR1 SGHNT and CDR2 YYREEE (reference sequence). Losses at the gene ends were 5 bases for V and 2 bases for J; bases not matched to a gene: 2. The length of the CDR3 is 13 residues. CDR3 region: CASRLAVQETQYF. The CDR3 region has the DNA TGTGCCAGCAGACTAGCGGTTCAAGAGACCCAGTACTTC.

This sequence joins TRBV19 and TRBJ1-1; 7 nucleotides match TRBD1. The germline V gene has CDR1 LNHDA and CDR2 SQIVND (reference sequence). With 7 bases clipped from V and 1 base from J, the junction kept 9 bases outside the gene matches. The CDR3 contains 15 residues. The CDR3 loop reads CASKDTGASNTEAFF. CDR3 DNA sequence: TGTGCCAGTAAAGACACAGGGGCCTCGAACACTGAAGCTTTCTTT.